What follows are 22 T cell receptor beta chains derived from one specimen sequenced in a study of blood T cell repertoires in COVID-19. Libraries were prepared by immunoSEQ multiplex PCR; TCRdb keeps only in-frame clonotypes and omits some of them. The sample holds about 57,000 clones, around 80% seen once. The sequenced material came from peripheral blood. Receptors were obtained from a human donor in a cohort sampled during active COVID-19.

This chain connects TRBV19 to TRBJ2-5; 8 bases map to TRBD1. After removal of 4 bases from V and 7 bases from J, the junction contained 8 bases not matched to a gene. CDR3 length: 14 amino acids. Germline V gives CDR1 LNHDA, CDR2 SQIVND (reference sequence). The CDR3 loop is CASSRGQVPGTQYF. In DNA, the CDR3 is TGTGCCAGTAGTAGGGGACAGGTACCTGGGACCCAGTACTTC.

CDR3 DNA: TGTGCCAGCAGCTCAGATGGGGGGTCCTCTGGAAACACCATATATTTT. Translating it yields CASSSDGGSSGNTIYF. The rearrangement links TRBV7-3 to TRBJ1-3, with D maybe TRBD1 (5 bases). The germline V gene has CDR1 SGHTA and CDR2 FQGTGA. This CDR3 spans 16 amino acids. Trimming took 4 bases from V and 0 from J, leaving 13 bases between them. The full variable domain, completed using reference TRBV7-3 and TRBJ1-3, is GAGVSQTPSNKVTEKGKYVELRCDPISGHTALYWYRQSLGQGPEFLIYFQGTGAADDSGLPNDRFFAVRPEGSVSTLKIQRTERGDSAVYLCASSSDGGSSGNTIYFGEGSWLTVV.

This clone was counted only a few times. This rearrangement joins TRBV18 to TRBJ2-2, with no clear D. The CDR3 has 15 amino acids. Germline CDR1 KGHSH, CDR2 LQKENI. Trimming stripped 4 bases from V and 2 bases from J, with 11 bases between. CDR3 in amino acids: CASSRDIYNTGELFF. Here the CDR3 DNA reads TGTGCCAGCTCACGAGATATCTACAACACCGGGGAGCTGTTTTTT.

This chain connects TRBV11-2 to TRBJ2-7; the D gene is possibly TRBD1 (6 bases). This CDR3 spans 15 amino acids. Germline V gene data show CDR1 as SGHAT and CDR2 as FQNNGV. V dropped 5 bases and J dropped 3 bases, with 17 bases sitting between them. The CDR3 coding sequence is TGTGCCAGCAGCCTATCCCTCGGGACATTCTACGAGCAGTACTTC. This translates into CASSLSLGTFYEQYF.

This sequence joins TRBV5-4 and TRBJ2-7, with a weak D call TRBD1 (8 bases). CDR3 length equals 15 residues. CDR1 is SGHNT, CDR2 YYREEE, per germline (reference sequence). V lost 2 bases and J 4 bases, leaving 16 bases between the germline ends. The DNA of the CDR3 is TGTGCCAGCAGCTTATCGGACAGGGACTATTACGAGCAGTACTTC. It translates to CASSLSDRDYYEQYF.

The rearrangement uses TRBV15 and TRBJ1-1; D unresolved. The CDR3 runs 14 residues. The germline V and J ends were trimmed by 3 bases and 2 bases, with 10 bases remaining between them. The germline CDR1 and CDR2 sequences are LNHNV and YYDKDF (reference sequence). The CDR3 is CATSSVSGNTEAFF. The CDR3 DNA sequence: TGTGCCACCAGCAGTGTCTCGGGTAACACTGAAGCTTTCTTT. Full variable domain (rest looked up from reference TRBV15 and TRBJ1-1): DAMVIQNPRYQVTQFGKPVTLSCSQTLNHNVMYWYQQKSSQAPKLLFHYYDKDFNNEADTPDNFQSRRPNTSFCFLDIRSPGLGDTAMYLCATSSVSGNTEAFFGQGTRLTVV.

The rearrangement joins TRBV5-1 to TRBJ1-3, with 8 bases that match TRBD1. Looked up from germline, CDR1 is SGHRS and CDR2 is YFSETQ. With V trimmed by 3 bases and J by 0 bases, 5 bases remained unmatched. The CDR3 has 16 residues. CDR3: CASSSGQGPSGNTIYF. As DNA, the CDR3 is TGCGCCAGCAGCTCAGGACAGGGCCCCTCTGGAAACACCATATATTTT.

The chain carries TRBV29-1 and TRBJ2-3; D remains unclear. Germline CDR1 is SQVTM and CDR2 is ANQGSEA. The length of the CDR3 is 12 residues. Trimming stripped 1 base from V and 5 bases from J, with 7 bases between. CDR3 sequence (DNA): TGCAGCGTTGAAGCGGGTCAAGATACGCAGTATTTT. Translating gives CSVEAGQDTQYF.

In this sample, this clone turned up a few times. The V gene is TRBV7-9, the J gene TRBJ1-1; TRBD1 is a possible D gene (5 bases). The CDR3 runs to 12 residues. V lost 10 bases and J lost 0, with 9 bases in between. Looked up from germline, CDR1 is SEHNR and CDR2 is FQNEAQ (reference sequence). In DNA form, the CDR3 reads TGTGCCACTGCGACAGTGAACACTGAAGCTTTCTTT. Protein sequence: CATATVNTEAFF.

This chain uses TRBV7-8 with TRBJ2-1, with TRBD2 matching 13 bases. V shed 5 bases and J 6 bases; nucleotides not matched to a gene: 4. Germline assignment: CDR1 SGHVS and CDR2 FQNEAQ. The CDR3 runs to 15 residues. In DNA form, the CDR3 reads TGTGCCAGCAGCCCGGGACTAGCGGGGAGCAATGAGCAGTTCTTC. Protein: CASSPGLAGSNEQFF. Together with reference TRBV7-8 and TRBJ2-1, the CDR3 gives the full variable domain: GAGVSQSPRYKVAKRGQDVALRCDPISGHVSLFWYQQALGQGPEFLTYFQNEAQLDKSGLPSDRFFAERPEGSVSTLKIQRTQQEDSAVYLCASSPGLAGSNEQFFGPGTRLTVL.

The gene calls are TRBV5-1 and TRBJ2-7; 9 positions match TRBD1. The CDR3 totals 15 residues. With 4 bases clipped from V and 1 base from J, the junction kept 6 bases outside the gene matches. The V gene's germline CDR1 is SGHRS and CDR2 YFSETQ. The CDR3 here is CASSGGQGMSYEQYF. In DNA, the CDR3 is TGCGCCAGCAGCGGGGGACAGGGCATGTCCTACGAGCAGTACTTC.

The rearrangement joins TRBV29-1 to TRBJ1-2; 7 nucleotides line up with TRBD1. CDR3 length: 13 residues. V lost 6 bases and J lost 2; bases outside the gene matches: 6. Germline V gene lookup returns CDR1 SQVTM and CDR2 ANQGSEA. CDR3 amino acids: CSVPHRGNYGYTF. The CDR3 nucleotides are TGCAGCGTCCCACACAGGGGAAACTATGGCTACACCTTC.

The CDR3 DNA reads TGTGCCAGCAGCGGTAGCGGGAGTAAGTCCCGCGAGCAGTACTTC. It translates to CASSGSGSKSREQYF. This chain uses TRBV9 with TRBJ2-7, with 9 bases aligning to TRBD2. Germline CDR1 is SGDLS and CDR2 is YYNGEE. Trimming removed 3 bases from V and 6 bases from J; junction bases left unmatched: 10. This CDR3 contains 15 residues. The full variable domain, its missing parts supplied by reference TRBV9 and TRBJ2-7, is DSGVTQTPKHLITATGQRVTLRCSPRSGDLSVYWYQQSLDQGLQFLIQYYNGEERAKGNILERFSAQQFPDLHSELNLSSLELGDSALYFCASSGSGSKSREQYFGPGTRLTVT.

The chain uses TRBV11-3 and TRBJ1-6; the match to TRBD1 covers 9 bases. V lost 2 bases and J lost 9; bases outside the gene matches: 5. The germline CDR1 and CDR2 sequences are SGHNT and YENEEA. The CDR3 is made up of 15 amino acids. In DNA form, the CDR3 reads TGTGCCAGCAGCTTACGGGGACAGGGATTTTCACCCCTCCACTTT. Translation: CASSLRGQGFSPLHF.

V is TRBV7-2 and J is TRBJ2-1; 9 nucleotides line up with TRBD1. V dropped 0 bases and J dropped 3; count of bases not matched to a gene: 3. The length of the CDR3 is 16 residues. The germline CDR1 and CDR2 sequences are SGHTA and FQGNSA. The CDR3 DNA sequence: TGTGCCAGCAGCTTAGCCGGGACAGGGAACTACAATGAGCAGTTCTTC. Translated, it gives CASSLAGTGNYNEQFF.

The chain has TRBV7-2 and TRBJ1-4; perhaps TRBD1 as D (5 bases). Trimming pared 6 bases from V and 4 bases from J, leaving 18 bases between. Germline assignment: CDR1 SGHTA and CDR2 FQGNSA. The CDR3 has 16 residues. This CDR3 is CASRLTGVDHNEKLFF. The CDR3 region has the DNA TGTGCCAGCAGGTTAACGGGGGTCGACCATAATGAAAAACTGTTTTTT.

The V call is TRBV18, the J call TRBJ1-1, with 10 bases lining up with TRBD1. The trim removed 6 bases at V and 3 bases at J, leaving 13 bases unmatched. The V gene's germline CDR1 is KGHSH and CDR2 LQKENI. CDR3 length: 17 amino acids. CDR3 DNA sequence: TGTGCCAGCTCGAGACAGGGGGCGCGGCCGGTAGACACTGAAGCTTTCTTT. Amino acid sequence: CASSRQGARPVDTEAFF.

This clone was seen a handful of times. V is TRBV21-1 and J is TRBJ1-1. TRBV21-1 is assigned pseudogene status. The CDR3 contains 16 residues. CDR3 nucleotides: TGTGCCAGCAGCCTACTAGGGGGACCTACAGCGGGGGAGGCTTTCTTT. This translates into CASSLLGGPTAGEAFF.

The J gene is TRBJ2-1, the V gene TRBV7-2; 9 bases are a match to TRBD2. Germline CDR1 reads SGHTA; CDR2 reads FQGNSA. The J segment lost 4 bases and the V segment lost 5 bases, leaving 9 bases of the junction unmatched. CDR3 length equals 16 residues. CDR3 residues: CASSPDFSGGYNEQFF. The CDR3 DNA reads as TGTGCCAGCAGCCCTGACTTCAGCGGGGGGTACAATGAGCAGTTCTTC. The complete variable domain, with remaining parts taken from reference TRBV7-2 and TRBJ2-1, reads GAGVSQSPSNKVTEKGKDVELRCDPISGHTALYWYRQSLGQGLEFLIYFQGNSAPDKSGLPSDRFSAERTGGSVSTLTIQRTQQEDSAVYLCASSPDFSGGYNEQFFGPGTRLTVL.

The V call is TRBV24-1, the J call TRBJ2-2, with a tentative D call TRBD2 (5 bases). The CDR3 has 15 residues. The V gene's germline CDR1 is KGHDR and CDR2 SFDVKD. V was trimmed by 12 bases and J by 8 bases, leaving 24 bases between them. The CDR3 is CACARATLSGGELFF. The CDR3 DNA reads as TGTGCCTGCGCGCGGGCTACCTTAAGCGGAGGGGAGCTGTTTTTT.

This clone was seen only once. The chain combines TRBV11-3 with TRBJ2-5, with 7 bases aligning to TRBD1. Trimming at V came to 3 bases and at J to 4 bases, leaving 8 bases not matched to a gene. The CDR3 loop spans 15 amino acids. Germline CDR1 SGHNT, CDR2 YENEEA. The DNA for the CDR3 is TGTGCCAGCAGCTTCGACAGGGATCTAGTAGAGACCCAGTACTTC. Residues: CASSFDRDLVETQYF.

V gene TRBV9 combines with J gene TRBJ2-5, with D maybe TRBD2 (7 bases). Germline V lookup: CDR1 SGDLS, CDR2 YYNGEE. The CDR3 totals 16 residues. V lost 1 base, J lost 10 bases, and 23 bases lay in between. CDR3 protein: CASSVSDRGGGINQYF. The CDR3 bases are TGTGCCAGCAGCGTATCGGATCGGGGAGGGGGGATCAACCAGTACTTC.